This record covers a single T cell receptor beta chain. Graves' hyperthyroidism is called stable when ophthalmopathy does not progress within 18 months. Cells are PBMCs isolated from over 7.5 ml of fresh blood. This record belongs to a study of T cells in Graves' hyperthyroidism and ophthalmopathy. CDR3 size: 16 residues. Trimming shortened V by 2 bases and J by 0 bases, and 10 bases separated the two germline ends. The germline V gene encodes CDR1 WNHNN and CDR2 SYGVQD (reference sequence). Amplified regions were TCR beta CDR3 sequences from RNA transcripts. When the TCR CDR3 underwent first-round RT-PCR, the HTBI primer set was used. Using its own MiXCR run on the multiplex PCR reads, TCRdb lists one record per CDR3 protein. The data contain approximately 430,000 distinct CDR3 sequences, approximately 14% of them singletons.

The sequenced sample consisted of blood. The TCR originated in a woman younger than 30 with Graves' hyperthyroidism. This sequence joins TRBV10-1 and TRBJ1-4, with D possibly TRBD1 on 6 matching bases. The CDR3 region is CASSEGQISTNEKLFF. DNA of the CDR3: TGCGCCAGCAGTGAGGGACAGATTTCAACTAATGAAAAACTGTTTTTT.